These T cell receptor beta chains were read from a single sample in a study of identical twins' blood T cells. TCRdb used MiXCR to reprocess the 5' RACE reads, holding one entry per CDR3 protein. This sample has approximately 1,300 distinct CDR3 sequences, with roughly 70% found just once. Sample: PBMCs. The receptors shown here come from a woman aged 18 to 55 in good health. CDR3s include the opening cysteine and the closing phenylalanine or tryptophan. D genes are given only for firm matches. Where a row states a size, it is once, few, many or the class of an expanded clone; other rows omit it.

j_call: TRBJ1-1
v_call: TRBV18
d_call: NA
clone_size: NA
cdr3_nt: TGTGCCAGCTCACCGGGGAACACTGAAGCTTTCTTT
cdr3_aa: CASSPGNTEAFF

j_call: TRBJ1-2
v_call: TRBV6-2/TRBV6-3
d_call: NA
clone_size: NA
cdr3_nt: TGTGCCAGCAGTTACCTTCCAGGGGTGAACTATGGCTACACCTTC
cdr3_aa: CASSYLPGVNYGYTF

j_call: TRBJ1-3
v_call: TRBV24-1
d_call: NA
clone_size: few
cdr3_nt: TGTGCCACCAGTGCAAGACTGCCAAGTGATAAAGATGGAAACACCATATATTTT
cdr3_aa: CATSARLPSDKDGNTIYF

j_call: TRBJ1-1
v_call: TRBV7-2
d_call: NA
clone_size: NA
cdr3_nt: TGTGCCAGCAGCTTTACCATGACAAACCCTTCTGAAGCTTTCTTT
cdr3_aa: CASSFTMTNPSEAFF

j_call: TRBJ1-1
v_call: TRBV6-2/TRBV6-3
d_call: NA
clone_size: NA
cdr3_nt: TGTGCCAGCAGTTACTCAACAGGGTACAGTAACTGGGAAGCTTTCTTT
cdr3_aa: CASSYSTGYSNWEAFF

j_call: TRBJ1-1
v_call: TRBV7-9
d_call: NA
clone_size: NA
cdr3_nt: TGTGCCAGCAGCTTCCCTCTGGCAGCGAACACTGAAGCTTTCTTT
cdr3_aa: CASSFPLAANTEAFF

j_call: TRBJ2-6
v_call: TRBV7-2
d_call: NA
clone_size: NA
cdr3_nt: TGTGCCAGCAGCTTGTGGGCCTCTGGGGCCAACGTCCTGACTTTC
cdr3_aa: CASSLWASGANVLTF

j_call: TRBJ1-1
v_call: TRBV30
d_call: NA
clone_size: NA
cdr3_nt: TGTGCCTGGAGCCTACAGAGAGACACTGAAGCTTTCTTT
cdr3_aa: CAWSLQRDTEAFF

j_call: TRBJ1-1
v_call: TRBV6-2/TRBV6-3
d_call: TRBD1
clone_size: few
cdr3_nt: TGTGCCAGCACCCGAGCAGGACAGGGGGGCACTGAAGCTTTCTTT
cdr3_aa: CASTRAGQGGTEAFF

j_call: TRBJ1-1
v_call: TRBV13
d_call: TRBD1
clone_size: once
cdr3_nt: TGTGCCAGCAGCCAAAGGGACAGCCGGTATAACTTT
cdr3_aa: CASSQRDSRYNF

j_call: TRBJ2-5
v_call: TRBV5-6
d_call: NA
clone_size: NA
cdr3_nt: TGTGCCAGCAGCTTGTTAATGGATTTCGGTACCCAGTACTTC
cdr3_aa: CASSLLMDFGTQYF

j_call: TRBJ1-5
v_call: TRBV20-1
d_call: NA
clone_size: NA
cdr3_nt: TGCAGTGCTAGACAGTACCCAGGCAATCAGCCCCAGCATTTT
cdr3_aa: CSARQYPGNQPQHF

j_call: TRBJ1-1
v_call: TRBV10-3
d_call: NA
clone_size: few
cdr3_nt: TGTGCCATCAGTGAGTCATTCAACACTGAAGCTTTCTTT
cdr3_aa: CAISESFNTEAFF

j_call: TRBJ1-5
v_call: TRBV6-1
d_call: NA
clone_size: NA
cdr3_nt: TGTGCCAGCAGTCGAATTGCAGGGGATAGCAATCAGCCCCAACATTTT
cdr3_aa: CASSRIAGDSNQPQHF

j_call: TRBJ2-3
v_call: TRBV20-1
d_call: NA
clone_size: NA
cdr3_nt: TGCAGTGCTAGAGATCTCAGGGAAAATACACAGTATTTT
cdr3_aa: CSARDLRENTQYF

j_call: TRBJ2-5
v_call: TRBV29-1
d_call: NA
clone_size: NA
cdr3_nt: TGCAGCGTTGAAAGGACGGGTTACCAAGAGACCCAGTACTTC
cdr3_aa: CSVERTGYQETQYF

j_call: TRBJ1-1
v_call: TRBV10-3
d_call: NA
clone_size: NA
cdr3_nt: TGTGCCATCAGTGAGAGAATAAAGGGGTACACTGAAGCTTTCTTT
cdr3_aa: CAISERIKGYTEAFF

j_call: TRBJ1-5
v_call: TRBV6-5
d_call: NA
clone_size: few
cdr3_nt: TGTGCCAGCAGTTACACGGGGGGGAATCAGCCCCAGCATTTT
cdr3_aa: CASSYTGGNQPQHF

j_call: TRBJ2-1
v_call: TRBV11-1
d_call: NA
clone_size: NA
cdr3_nt: TGTGCCAGCAGCTTAGCGAGCTACAATGAGCAGTTCTTC
cdr3_aa: CASSLASYNEQFF

j_call: TRBJ1-5
v_call: TRBV5-7
d_call: NA
clone_size: few
cdr3_nt: TGTGCCAGCAGCCGGACAGAGTATAGCAATCAGCCCCAGCATTTT
cdr3_aa: CASSRTEYSNQPQHF

j_call: TRBJ1-2
v_call: TRBV7-2
d_call: TRBD1
clone_size: NA
cdr3_nt: TGTGCCAGCAGCTTACGGACAGGGAGCTACACCTTC
cdr3_aa: CASSLRTGSYTF

j_call: TRBJ1-3
v_call: TRBV2
d_call: NA
clone_size: NA
cdr3_nt: TGTGCCAGCAAAATACAGGGCCCTGGAAACACCATATATTTT
cdr3_aa: CASKIQGPGNTIYF

j_call: TRBJ1-3
v_call: TRBV7-6
d_call: NA
clone_size: NA
cdr3_nt: TGTGCTAGCAGCTCGGACCTGGGGAACACCATATATTTT
cdr3_aa: CASSSDLGNTIYF

j_call: TRBJ2-3
v_call: TRBV28
d_call: TRBD1
clone_size: NA
cdr3_nt: TGTGCCAGCGATTATCGACAGGGTCATACAGATACGCAGTATTTT
cdr3_aa: CASDYRQGHTDTQYF

j_call: TRBJ1-1
v_call: TRBV11-1
d_call: NA
clone_size: NA
cdr3_nt: TGTGCCAGCAGCTTAGCGCTGGGCAGGAACACTGAAGCTTTCTTT
cdr3_aa: CASSLALGRNTEAFF

j_call: TRBJ2-1
v_call: TRBV5-1
d_call: NA
clone_size: NA
cdr3_nt: TGCGCCAGCAGCCCTATAGCGGTCAATGAGCAGTTCTTC
cdr3_aa: CASSPIAVNEQFF

j_call: TRBJ2-2
v_call: TRBV28
d_call: TRBD2
clone_size: NA
cdr3_nt: TGTGCCAGCAGTTTTCGGGGGGCCGGGGAGCTGTTTTTT
cdr3_aa: CASSFRGAGELFF

j_call: TRBJ1-5
v_call: TRBV7-3
d_call: NA
clone_size: NA
cdr3_nt: TGTGCCAGCAGCGCCGATGGAGGTCAGCCCCAGCATTTT
cdr3_aa: CASSADGGQPQHF

j_call: TRBJ2-6
v_call: TRBV6-2/TRBV6-3
d_call: TRBD1
clone_size: NA
cdr3_nt: TGTGCCAGCAGTGGGGGACAGTTCGGGGCCAACGTCCTGACTTTC
cdr3_aa: CASSGGQFGANVLTF

j_call: TRBJ1-2
v_call: TRBV6-5
d_call: NA
clone_size: NA
cdr3_nt: TGTGCCAGCAGTTATGGGGGACCTCCTATCTACACCTTC
cdr3_aa: CASSYGGPPIYTF

j_call: TRBJ1-1
v_call: TRBV12-3/TRBV12-4
d_call: NA
clone_size: NA
cdr3_nt: TGTGCCAGCAGTTTAAGGGATCGGACCCAGAACACTGAAGCTTTCTTT
cdr3_aa: CASSLRDRTQNTEAFF

j_call: TRBJ2-5
v_call: TRBV10-3
d_call: NA
clone_size: NA
cdr3_nt: TGTGCCATAGGGACCTCGAGGGAGGAGACCCAGTACTTC
cdr3_aa: CAIGTSREETQYF

j_call: TRBJ2-1
v_call: TRBV29-1
d_call: NA
clone_size: NA
cdr3_nt: TGCAGCGTCGAAGATGTTACTATCGGGGCCTCCTACAATGAGCAGTTCTTC
cdr3_aa: CSVEDVTIGASYNEQFF

j_call: TRBJ1-5
v_call: TRBV12-1
d_call: NA
clone_size: NA
cdr3_nt: TGTGCCAGCAGTGTCAGTCAAAGCAATCAGCCCCAGCATTTT
cdr3_aa: CASSVSQSNQPQHF

j_call: TRBJ2-3
v_call: TRBV28
d_call: TRBD2
clone_size: NA
cdr3_nt: TGTGCCAGCAGTTTAGGGGAGGGACGGCGAGATACGCAGTATTTT
cdr3_aa: CASSLGEGRRDTQYF

j_call: TRBJ2-3
v_call: TRBV5-6
d_call: NA
clone_size: NA
cdr3_nt: TGTGCCAGCAGCCAACTAAGTGGGACTACAGATACGCAGTATTTT
cdr3_aa: CASSQLSGTTDTQYF

j_call: TRBJ1-5
v_call: TRBV7-2
d_call: NA
clone_size: NA
cdr3_nt: TGTGCCAGCAGCTTGGGACCGGGATACCACTATCAGCCCCAGCATTTT
cdr3_aa: CASSLGPGYHYQPQHF

j_call: TRBJ1-5
v_call: TRBV6-2/TRBV6-3
d_call: NA
clone_size: few
cdr3_nt: TGTGCCAGCAGACCAGCAGGGGACTCTACGCCCCAGCATTTT
cdr3_aa: CASRPAGDSTPQHF

j_call: TRBJ1-5
v_call: TRBV6-2/TRBV6-3
d_call: TRBD1
clone_size: NA
cdr3_nt: TGTGCCAGCAGTCGGACAGGTTCAAGCAATCAGCCCCAGCATTTT
cdr3_aa: CASSRTGSSNQPQHF

j_call: TRBJ1-1
v_call: TRBV11-2
d_call: NA
clone_size: NA
cdr3_nt: TGTGCCAGCAGCTTAGAGGCAGGGAACACTGAAGCTTTCTTT
cdr3_aa: CASSLEAGNTEAFF

j_call: TRBJ1-5
v_call: TRBV7-7
d_call: NA
clone_size: NA
cdr3_nt: TGTGCTAGCAGGGGTGTCAATCAGCCCCAGCATTTT
cdr3_aa: CASRGVNQPQHF

j_call: TRBJ1-3
v_call: TRBV5-1
d_call: NA
clone_size: NA
cdr3_nt: TGCGCCAGCAGTTTGGACGTTTGGGACGCTGGAAACACCATATATTTT
cdr3_aa: CASSLDVWDAGNTIYF

j_call: TRBJ2-6
v_call: TRBV4-3
d_call: NA
clone_size: few
cdr3_nt: TGTGCCAGCAGCCAAGAGGGGAACTCTGGGGCCAACGTCCTGACTTTC
cdr3_aa: CASSQEGNSGANVLTF

j_call: TRBJ2-1
v_call: TRBV7-9
d_call: TRBD1
clone_size: NA
cdr3_nt: TGTGCCAGCAGCTCCGTGGACAGGGACAATGAGCAGTTCTTC
cdr3_aa: CASSSVDRDNEQFF

j_call: TRBJ1-1
v_call: TRBV6-5
d_call: NA
clone_size: NA
cdr3_nt: TGTGCCAGCAGTTACTTCTTCGGACCCGGGGCGATCACTGAAGCTTTCTTT
cdr3_aa: CASSYFFGPGAITEAFF

j_call: TRBJ1-5
v_call: TRBV29-1
d_call: TRBD1
clone_size: NA
cdr3_nt: TGCAGCGTTCTGGGACAGCACAATCAGCCCCAGCATTTT
cdr3_aa: CSVLGQHNQPQHF

j_call: TRBJ2-1
v_call: TRBV6-5
d_call: TRBD2
clone_size: NA
cdr3_nt: TGTGCCAGCAGTTACGGATCCGGGGGGTTCTATGAGCAGTTCTTC
cdr3_aa: CASSYGSGGFYEQFF

j_call: TRBJ1-1
v_call: TRBV30
d_call: NA
clone_size: NA
cdr3_nt: TGTGCCATTCGTAGGGGAGCCGGCACTGAAGCTTTCTTT
cdr3_aa: CAIRRGAGTEAFF

j_call: TRBJ1-4
v_call: TRBV11-2
d_call: TRBD1
clone_size: NA
cdr3_nt: TGTGCCAGCAGCTTAAACAGGGGGCTCGAAAAACTGTTTTTT
cdr3_aa: CASSLNRGLEKLFF

j_call: TRBJ1-4
v_call: TRBV18
d_call: NA
clone_size: few
cdr3_nt: TGTGCCAGCTCACCACAGGGCTCTAATGAAAAACTGTTTTTT
cdr3_aa: CASSPQGSNEKLFF

j_call: TRBJ2-1
v_call: TRBV6-1
d_call: TRBD1
clone_size: few
cdr3_nt: TGTGCCAGCAGGACGACAGGGTTATACAATGAGCAGTTCTTC
cdr3_aa: CASRTTGLYNEQFF

j_call: TRBJ1-2
v_call: TRBV29-1
d_call: NA
clone_size: NA
cdr3_nt: TGCAGCGTTGAACAGGCGGTGAGGGGCTACACCTTC
cdr3_aa: CSVEQAVRGYTF

j_call: TRBJ2-5
v_call: TRBV10-3
d_call: TRBD2
clone_size: NA
cdr3_nt: TGTGCCATCAGTGAGTCGACGACTAGCGGAGAGACCCAGTACTTC
cdr3_aa: CAISESTTSGETQYF

j_call: TRBJ1-1
v_call: TRBV3-1
d_call: TRBD1
clone_size: few
cdr3_nt: TGTGCCAGCAGCACCCGACAGGGGAAGAGAGCTTTCTTT
cdr3_aa: CASSTRQGKRAFF

j_call: TRBJ1-1
v_call: TRBV6-4
d_call: NA
clone_size: NA
cdr3_nt: TGTGCCAGCAGTAGTACGGGGAACACTGAAGCTTTCTTT
cdr3_aa: CASSSTGNTEAFF